These T cell receptor beta chains were read from a single sample in a study of T cells in localized non-small cell lung cancer. Here immunoSEQ multiplex PCR was the method, and the copy in TCRdb shows in-frame clones only, minus some. Among 70,000 to 95,000 clones listed, about nine tenths were seen once. The sequencing here drew on PBMCs, taken before any cancer treatment. These receptors were taken from a woman aged 35 to 70 with stage II squamous cell lung carcinoma. Both conserved end residues are part of each CDR3. The D gene is left open where the match is weak. Only some rows state a clone size, as once, few, many or a class for expanded clones.

d_call	clone_size	v_call	cdr3_length	j_call	cdr3_aa	cdr3_nt
.	.	TRBV6-1	13	TRBJ1-6	CASSVRGNSPLHF	TGTGCCAGCAGTGTCCGGGGTAATTCACCCCTCCACTTT
.	.	TRBV12-2	14	TRBJ2-3	CASCSRSYTDTQYF	TGTGCAAGTTGTTCGAGATCCTACACAGATACGCAGTATTTT
TRBD2	once	TRBV5-6	16	TRBJ2-1	CASSLGLAGARNEQFF	TGTGCCAGCAGCCTCGGACTAGCGGGGGCCCGCAATGAGCAGTTCTTC
.	many	TRBV28	10	TRBJ1-4	CASRGEKLFF	TGTGCCAGCAGGGGGGAAAAACTGTTTTTT
TRBD1	.	TRBV7-9	13	TRBJ1-2	CASSSGQDYGYTF	TGTGCCAGCAGCTCGGGACAGGACTATGGCTACACCTTC
.	.	TRBV15	14	TRBJ2-6	CATSTRPGANVLTF	TGTGCCACCAGCACCCGGCCCGGGGCCAACGTCCTGACTTTC
.	.	TRBV7-2	15	TRBJ1-5	CASRLGGTYNQPQHF	TGTGCCAGCAGATTAGGAGGGACATACAATCAGCCCCAGCATTTT
.	.	TRBV18	12	TRBJ2-1	CASSPRTGEQFF	TGTGCCAGCTCACCGAGGACGGGTGAGCAGTTCTTC
.	.	TRBV29-1	12	TRBJ1-2	CSSGGGNYGYTF	TGCAGCTCTGGGGGGGGTAACTATGGCTACACCTTC
.	.	TRBV5-1	13	TRBJ2-1	CASWMTTHNEQFF	TGCGCCAGCTGGATGACAACCCACAATGAGCAGTTCTTC
.	.	TRBV30	13	TRBJ2-4	CAWSVGGFNIQYF	TGTGCCTGGAGTGTAGGGGGGTTTAACATTCAGTACTTC
.	.	TRBV2	13	TRBJ1-1	CASSEALNTEAFF	TGTGCCAGCAGTGAAGCTTTGAACACTGAAGCTTTCTTT
.	.	TRBV7-9	16	TRBJ2-7	CASSFPPGSGTYEQYF	TGTGCCAGCAGCTTCCCACCCGGGTCTGGAACCTACGAGCAGTACTTC
.	.	TRBV28	10	TRBJ1-5	CASGRQPQHF	TGTGCCAGCGGCCGACAGCCCCAGCATTTT
TRBD2	.	TRBV11-2	15	TRBJ2-7	CASRLTGGSSGEQYF	TGTGCCAGCAGGCTGACCGGGGGGAGCTCCGGCGAGCAGTACTTC
TRBD1	.	TRBV7-9	16	TRBJ2-7	CASSFPHRGRYDEQYF	TGTGCCAGCAGCTTCCCCCACAGGGGGCGGTACGACGAGCAGTACTTC
TRBD2	.	TRBV6-6	14	TRBJ2-7	CASRGLADIYEQYF	TGTGCCAGCAGAGGACTAGCGGACATCTACGAGCAGTACTTC
TRBD1	once	TRBV5-1	16	TRBJ1-2	CASSFGTAQPKGGYTF	TGCGCCAGCAGCTTCGGGACAGCCCAACCAAAAGGTGGCTACACCTTC
.	.	TRBV7-2	16	TRBJ2-3	CASSSHERGRVITQYF	TGTGCCAGCAGCTCCCACGAGAGGGGTCGGGTGATAACGCAGTATTTT
.	.	TRBV19	14	TRBJ2-2	CASTRDREAGELFF	TGTGCCAGTACCCGAGACAGGGAGGCCGGGGAGCTGTTTTTT
TRBD2	few	TRBV6-6	15	TRBJ2-7	CASSSPGLTNYEQYF	TGTGCCAGCAGTTCTCCGGGACTAACCAACTACGAGCAGTACTTC
.	.	TRBV18	13	TRBJ1-3	CASSPGSGNTIYF	TGTGCCAGCTCTCCAGGTTCTGGAAACACCATATATTTT
.	.	TRBV7-2	16	TRBJ1-3	CASSSSGLGSGNTIYF	TGTGCCAGCAGCTCCTCGGGCCTTGGCTCTGGAAACACCATATATTTT
.	.	TRBV30	16	TRBJ1-5	CAWGEGGGFSNQPQHF	TGTGCCTGGGGGGAGGGGGGCGGATTTAGCAATCAGCCCCAGCATTTT
.	.	TRBV7-9	17	TRBJ1-3	CASSLLTGHISGNTIYF	TGTGCCAGCAGCTTACTCACTGGACACATCTCTGGAAACACCATATATTTT
.	.	TRBV5-1	15	TRBJ2-2	CASSLEHPGTGELFF	TGCGCCAGCAGCTTGGAACACCCAGGCACCGGGGAGCTGTTTTTT
TRBD2	once	TRBV30	15	TRBJ2-2	CAWREGLAFTGELFF	TGTGCCTGGAGAGAGGGACTAGCTTTCACCGGGGAGCTGTTTTTT
.	.	TRBV28	15	TRBJ2-2	CASSLSGSMSGELFF	TGTGCCAGCAGTTTATCGGGCAGTATGTCCGGGGAGCTGTTTTTT
.	.	TRBV2	15	TRBJ1-1	CASRIRPSVNTEAFF	TGTGCCAGTCGTATTAGGCCCTCTGTTAACACTGAAGCTTTCTTT
TRBD2	.	TRBV5-4	13	TRBJ2-5	CASSLRGGETQYF	TGTGCCAGCAGCTTGCGCGGGGGGGAGACCCAGTACTTC
.	.	TRBV5-6	12	TRBJ2-1	CASSYSYNEQFF	TGTGCCAGCAGTTATTCTTACAATGAGCAGTTCTTC
.	.	TRBV6-1	14	TRBJ2-2	CASSEVGRTGELFF	TGTGCCAGCAGTGAAGTGGGACGCACCGGGGAGCTGTTTTTT
.	.	TRBV29-1	13	TRBJ1-1	CSVFDLMNTEAFF	TGCAGCGTTTTCGACTTGATGAACACTGAAGCTTTCTTT
.	.	TRBV9	14	TRBJ2-1	CASSAGAAVGEQFF	TGTGCCAGCAGCGCAGGGGCCGCAGTGGGGGAGCAGTTCTTC
.	.	TRBV28	16	TRBJ1-1	CATLEGKSGMNTEAFF	TGTGCCACCCTCGAGGGGAAGTCCGGAATGAACACTGAAGCTTTCTTT
TRBD1	.	TRBV19	14	TRBJ1-1	CASSAKGARTEAFF	TGTGCCAGTAGTGCTAAGGGGGCGAGGACTGAAGCTTTCTTT
TRBD2	.	TRBV28	19	TRBJ2-3	CASSLWGLGREEGRHTQYF	TGTGCCAGCAGCTTATGGGGGCTCGGGAGGGAGGAGGGCAGACATACGCAGTATTTT
.	.	TRBV7-8	15	TRBJ2-7	CASSPRVGTSYEQYF	TGTGCCAGCAGCCCTCGGGTCGGGACATCCTACGAGCAGTACTTC
TRBD1	.	TRBV7-6	15	TRBJ2-7	CASSLAGTGGYEQYF	TGTGCCAGCAGCTTAGCCGGGACAGGGGGCTACGAGCAGTACTTC
TRBD1	.	TRBV7-6	16	TRBJ2-6	CASSPGQGSGANVLTF	TGTGCCAGCAGCCCCGGACAGGGATCAGGGGCCAACGTCCTGACTTTC
.	.	TRBV6-6	15	TRBJ2-7	CASSYSGSNSYEQYF	TGTGCCAGCAGTTACTCAGGGAGTAACTCCTACGAGCAGTACTTC